This TCR beta chain was captured by sequencing in a study of T cells after yellow fever vaccination. MiXCR was run by TCRdb on the 5' RACE reads, yielding one entry per CDR3 protein. Of 550,000 to 750,000 distinct CDR3 sequences in the sample, about 14% were seen once. V shed 10 bases, J shed 0 bases, and the junction held 10 bases outside the gene matches. CDR1 and CDR2 from the germline V gene are ENHRY and SYGVKD. The CDR3 contains 18 residues. This sequence originates from a young man who received the YFV17D yellow fever vaccine. The V and J genes are TRBV10-3 and TRBJ2-1; 15 bases are shared with TRBD2. The starting material was PBMCs, obtained on the day of the yellow fever booster vaccination. The CDR3 sequence: CATIPGLAGGSSYNEQFF. The CDR3 bases are TGTGCCACGATACCGGGACTAGCGGGAGGATCCTCCTACAATGAGCAGTTCTTC.